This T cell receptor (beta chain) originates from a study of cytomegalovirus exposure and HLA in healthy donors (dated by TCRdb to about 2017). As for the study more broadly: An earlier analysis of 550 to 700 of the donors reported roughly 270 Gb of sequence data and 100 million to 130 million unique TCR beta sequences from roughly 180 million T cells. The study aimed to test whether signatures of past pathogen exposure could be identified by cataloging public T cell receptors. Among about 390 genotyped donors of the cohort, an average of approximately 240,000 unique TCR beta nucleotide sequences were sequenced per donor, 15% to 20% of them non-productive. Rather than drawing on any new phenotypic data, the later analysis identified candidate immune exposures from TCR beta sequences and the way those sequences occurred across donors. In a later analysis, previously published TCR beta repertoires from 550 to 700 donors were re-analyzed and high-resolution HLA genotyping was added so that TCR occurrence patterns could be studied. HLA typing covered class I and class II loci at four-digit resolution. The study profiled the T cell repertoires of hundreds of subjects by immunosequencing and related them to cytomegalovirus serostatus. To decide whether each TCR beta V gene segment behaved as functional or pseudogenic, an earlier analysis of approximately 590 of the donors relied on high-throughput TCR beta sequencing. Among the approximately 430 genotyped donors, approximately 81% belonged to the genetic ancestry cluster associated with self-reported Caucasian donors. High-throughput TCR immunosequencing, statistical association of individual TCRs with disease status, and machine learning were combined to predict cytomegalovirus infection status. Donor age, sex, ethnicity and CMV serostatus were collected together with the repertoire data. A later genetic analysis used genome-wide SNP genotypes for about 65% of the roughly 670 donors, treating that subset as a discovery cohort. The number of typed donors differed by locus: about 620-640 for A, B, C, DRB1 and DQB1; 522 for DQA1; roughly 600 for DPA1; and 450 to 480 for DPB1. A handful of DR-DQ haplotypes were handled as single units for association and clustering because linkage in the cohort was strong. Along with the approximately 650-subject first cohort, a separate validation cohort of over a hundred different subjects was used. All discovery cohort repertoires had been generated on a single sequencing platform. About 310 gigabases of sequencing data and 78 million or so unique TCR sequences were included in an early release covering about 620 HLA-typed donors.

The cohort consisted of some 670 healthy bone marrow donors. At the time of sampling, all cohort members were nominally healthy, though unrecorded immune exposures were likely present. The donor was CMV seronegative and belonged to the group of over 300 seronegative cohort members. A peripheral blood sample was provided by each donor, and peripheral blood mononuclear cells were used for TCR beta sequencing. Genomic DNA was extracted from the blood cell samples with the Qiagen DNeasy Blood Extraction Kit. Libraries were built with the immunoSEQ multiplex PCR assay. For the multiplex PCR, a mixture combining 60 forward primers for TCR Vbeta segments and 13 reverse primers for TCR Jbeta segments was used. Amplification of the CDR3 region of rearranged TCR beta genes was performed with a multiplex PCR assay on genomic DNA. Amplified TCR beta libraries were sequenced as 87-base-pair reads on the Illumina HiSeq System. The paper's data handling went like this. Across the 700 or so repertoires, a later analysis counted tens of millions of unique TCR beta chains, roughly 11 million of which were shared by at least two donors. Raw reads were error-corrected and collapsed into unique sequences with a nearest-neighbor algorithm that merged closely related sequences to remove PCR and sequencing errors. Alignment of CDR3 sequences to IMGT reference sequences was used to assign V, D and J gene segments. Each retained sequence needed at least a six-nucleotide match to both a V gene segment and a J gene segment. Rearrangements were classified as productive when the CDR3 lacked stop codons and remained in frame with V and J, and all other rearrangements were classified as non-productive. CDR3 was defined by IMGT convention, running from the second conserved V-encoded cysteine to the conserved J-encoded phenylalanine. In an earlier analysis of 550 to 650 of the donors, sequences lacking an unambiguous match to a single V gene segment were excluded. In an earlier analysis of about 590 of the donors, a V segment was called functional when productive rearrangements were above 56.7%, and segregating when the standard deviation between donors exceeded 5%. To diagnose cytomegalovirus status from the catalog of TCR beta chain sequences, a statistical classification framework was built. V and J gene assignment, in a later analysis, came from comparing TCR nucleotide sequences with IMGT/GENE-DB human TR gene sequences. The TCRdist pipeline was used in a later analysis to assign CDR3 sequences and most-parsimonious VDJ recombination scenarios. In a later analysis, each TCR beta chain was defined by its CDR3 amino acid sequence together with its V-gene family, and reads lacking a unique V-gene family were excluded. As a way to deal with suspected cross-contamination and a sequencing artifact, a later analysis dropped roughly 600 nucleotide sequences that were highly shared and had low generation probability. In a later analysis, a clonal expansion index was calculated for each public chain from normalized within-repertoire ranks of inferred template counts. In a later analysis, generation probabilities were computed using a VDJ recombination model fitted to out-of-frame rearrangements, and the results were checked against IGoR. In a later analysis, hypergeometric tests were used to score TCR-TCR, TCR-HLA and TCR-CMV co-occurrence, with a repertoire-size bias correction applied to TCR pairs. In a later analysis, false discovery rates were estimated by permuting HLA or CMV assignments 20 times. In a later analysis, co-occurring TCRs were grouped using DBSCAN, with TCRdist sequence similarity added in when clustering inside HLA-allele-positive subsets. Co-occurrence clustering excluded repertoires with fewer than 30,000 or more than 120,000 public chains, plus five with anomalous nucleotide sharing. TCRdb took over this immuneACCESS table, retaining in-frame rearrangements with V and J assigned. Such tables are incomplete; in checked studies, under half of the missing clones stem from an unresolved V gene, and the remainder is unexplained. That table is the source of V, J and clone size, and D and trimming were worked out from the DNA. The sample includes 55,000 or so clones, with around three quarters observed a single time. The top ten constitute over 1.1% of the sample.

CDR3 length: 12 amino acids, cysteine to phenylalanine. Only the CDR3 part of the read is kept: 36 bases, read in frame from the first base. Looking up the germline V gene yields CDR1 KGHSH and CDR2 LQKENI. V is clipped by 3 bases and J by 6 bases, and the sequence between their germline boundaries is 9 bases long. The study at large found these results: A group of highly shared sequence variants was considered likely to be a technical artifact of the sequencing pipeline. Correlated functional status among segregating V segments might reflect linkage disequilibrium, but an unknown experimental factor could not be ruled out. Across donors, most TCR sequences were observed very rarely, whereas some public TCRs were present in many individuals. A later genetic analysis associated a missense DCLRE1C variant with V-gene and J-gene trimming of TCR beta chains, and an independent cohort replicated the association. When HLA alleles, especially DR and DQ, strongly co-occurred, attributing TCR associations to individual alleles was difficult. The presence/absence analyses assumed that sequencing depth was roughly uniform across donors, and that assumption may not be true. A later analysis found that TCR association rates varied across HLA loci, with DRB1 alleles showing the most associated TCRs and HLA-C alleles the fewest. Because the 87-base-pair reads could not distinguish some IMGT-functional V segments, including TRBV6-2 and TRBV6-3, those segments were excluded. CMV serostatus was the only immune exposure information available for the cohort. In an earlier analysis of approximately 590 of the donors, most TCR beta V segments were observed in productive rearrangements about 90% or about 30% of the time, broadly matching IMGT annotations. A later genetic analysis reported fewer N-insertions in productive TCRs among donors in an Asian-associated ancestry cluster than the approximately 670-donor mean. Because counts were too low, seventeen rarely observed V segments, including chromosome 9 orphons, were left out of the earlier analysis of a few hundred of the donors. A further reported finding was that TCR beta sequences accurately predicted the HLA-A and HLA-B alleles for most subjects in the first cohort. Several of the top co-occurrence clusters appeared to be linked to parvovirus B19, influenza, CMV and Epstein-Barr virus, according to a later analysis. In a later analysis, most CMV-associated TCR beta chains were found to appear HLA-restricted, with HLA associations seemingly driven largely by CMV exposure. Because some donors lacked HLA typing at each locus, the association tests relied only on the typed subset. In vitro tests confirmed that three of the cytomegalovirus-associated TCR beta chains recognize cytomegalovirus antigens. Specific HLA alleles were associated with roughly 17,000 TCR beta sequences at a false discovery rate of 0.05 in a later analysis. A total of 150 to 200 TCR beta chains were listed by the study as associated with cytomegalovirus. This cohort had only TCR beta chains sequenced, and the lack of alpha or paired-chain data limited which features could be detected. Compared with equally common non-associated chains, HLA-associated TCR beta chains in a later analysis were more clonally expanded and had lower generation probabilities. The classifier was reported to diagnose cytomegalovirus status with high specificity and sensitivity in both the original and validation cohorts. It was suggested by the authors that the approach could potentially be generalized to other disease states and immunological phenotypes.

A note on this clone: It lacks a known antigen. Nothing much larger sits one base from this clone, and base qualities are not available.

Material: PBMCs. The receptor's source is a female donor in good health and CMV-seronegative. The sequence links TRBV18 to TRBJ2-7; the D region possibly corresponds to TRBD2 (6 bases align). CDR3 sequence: CASSPVGLEQYF. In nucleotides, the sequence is TGTGCCAGCTCACCGGTGGGACTCGAGCAGTACTTC.